This T cell receptor (beta chain) was sequenced during a study of regulatory T cells in long-lasting Graves disease. Time point described: newly diagnosed GD, antithyroid drugs for less than 3 months. PBMC RNA was the source of the TCR library. The peripheral blood volume drawn was around 10 milliliters, and it was collected into EDTA tubes. This clonotype was counted between two and nine times. Its antigen is as yet unknown. Study-wide results and limits: Relative to new patients (966), persistent patients exhibited greater sharing of public clonotypes (about 2,700). Reduced TCR diversity was observed in persistent Graves' patients versus newly diagnosed patients.

Arm-PCR of CDR3 regions and iRepertoire HTBI primers were the basis on which TCR beta libraries were built. A single record per CDR3 protein comes from TCRdb applying MiXCR to the multiplex PCR reads. The repertoire holds fewer than 350,000 distinct CDR3 sequences, with approximately 20% as singletons. The CDR3 has 12 residues. The germline V and J ends were trimmed by 5 bases and 5 bases, with 9 bases remaining between them. CDR1 and CDR2 (germline): SEHNR, FQNEAQ (reference sequence). This material consisted of peripheral blood mononuclear cells (PBMCs), taken at new diagnosis, from a patient treated with antithyroid drugs. This TCR derives from a female donor with Graves disease. The V gene is TRBV7-9, the J gene TRBJ2-5; D unclear. CDR3 nucleotides: TGTGCCAGCAGCCAGAAGGAGGAGACCCAGTACTTC. Translating it yields CASSQKEETQYF. Full variable domain (missing parts from reference TRBV7-9 and TRBJ2-5): DTGVSQNPRHKITKRGQNVTFRCDPISEHNRLYWYRQTLGQGPEFLTYFQNEAQLEKSRLLSDRFSAERPKGSFSTLEIQRTEQGDSAMYLCASSQKEETQYFGPGTRLLVL.